What follows are 26 T cell receptor beta chains derived from one specimen sequenced in a study of T cell repertoires in cytomegalovirus infection. MiXCR, run by TCRdb on the reads, gives a single entry per CDR3 protein. This table has nearly 700,000 distinct CDR3 sequences, 30% to 40% appearing once. No antigen is known for these receptors. The source material was cultured PBMCs, sampled from culture after CMV antigen stimulation. The receptors shown here come from a human donor in good health (CMV status not recorded). Some clones in this sample may be carry-over from other donors' samples.

The rearrangement uses TRBV5-4 and TRBJ2-1; D tentatively fits TRBD1 or TRBD2 (6 bases each). Trimming shortened V by 4 bases and J by 3 bases, and 17 bases separated the two germline ends. CDR1 is SGHNT and CDR2 is YYREEE in the germline V gene (reference sequence). This CDR3 comprises 16 residues. The DNA of the CDR3 is TGTGCCAGCAGCCTCAAACAGGGCGGGGACTACAATGAGCAGTTCTTC. Protein: CASSLKQGGDYNEQFF.

Concerning this clonotype itself: An end of the junction differs from the germline gene, which may be a read error. The chain uses TRBV7-2 and TRBJ2-1; TRBD2 agrees at 12 bases. CDR3 length: 18 residues. Per the germline V gene, CDR1 is SGHTA and CDR2 is FQGNSA. The CDR3 DNA is TGTTCCAGCAGCTTACGCCCTAGCGGGGGGGCCTCCTACAATGAGCAGTTCTTC. This sequence encodes CSSSLRPSGGASYNEQFF.

V usage is TRBV7-2 and J usage is TRBJ2-3, with 7 bases that match TRBD1. The CDR3 has 15 residues. V gave up 5 bases and J gave up 6 bases; unmatched junction bases: 11. CDR1 SGHTA and CDR2 FQGNSA come from the germline V gene. The DNA of the CDR3 is TGTGCCAGCAGCCCCTCGGGACAGCCCGGGGATACGCAGTATTTT. It specifies CASSPSGQPGDTQYF. The whole variable domain, remainder taken from reference TRBV7-2 and TRBJ2-3, is GAGVSQSPSNKVTEKGKDVELRCDPISGHTALYWYRQSLGQGLEFLIYFQGNSAPDKSGLPSDRFSAERTGGSVSTLTIQRTQQEDSAVYLCASSPSGQPGDTQYFGPGTRLTVL.

The chain joins TRBV7-8 to TRBJ2-2; 10 nucleotides line up with TRBD2. J was trimmed by 2 bases and V by 4 bases; bases with no gene match: 7. The CDR3 totals 17 residues. Per the germline V gene, CDR1 is SGHVS and CDR2 is FQNEAQ. The CDR3 region is CASSWIPSGGNTGELFF. The CDR3 bases are TGTGCCAGCAGCTGGATTCCTAGCGGGGGTAACACCGGGGAGCTGTTTTTT. The full variable domain, in which reference TRBV7-8 and TRBJ2-2 provide the parts outside the CDR3, is GAGVSQSPRYKVAKRGQDVALRCDPISGHVSLFWYQQALGQGPEFLTYFQNEAQLDKSGLPSDRFFAERPEGSVSTLKIQRTQQEDSAVYLCASSWIPSGGNTGELFFGEGSRLTVL.

This clonotype has more than one count but fewer than ten. The V gene is TRBV7-9, the J gene TRBJ2-1; D ambiguous. CDR1 is SEHNR, CDR2 FQNEAQ, per germline (reference sequence). V was clipped by 3 bases and J by 6 bases, with 9 bases between them. The CDR3 loop spans 13 amino acids. The CDR3 nucleotides read TGTGCCAGCAGCTTCGGCTACGCCAATGAGCAGTTCTTC. Protein product: CASSFGYANEQFF.

V and J are TRBV19 and TRBJ2-5; TRBD2 agrees at 7 bases. Trimming cost V 3 bases and J 4 bases; bases outside gene matches: 14. CDR1 LNHDA and CDR2 SQIVND come from the germline V gene (reference sequence). This CDR3 has 17 amino acids. As DNA, the CDR3 is TGTGCCAGTAGTATCGGGCGGGGGATCCAATATGGAGAGACCCAGTACTTC. This encodes CASSIGRGIQYGETQYF.

This clonotype was observed at least ten times. This rearrangement joins TRBV12-3 or TRBV12-4 to TRBJ1-1; D might be TRBD1 (6 bases). This CDR3 contains 14 residues. Trimming took 5 bases from V and 1 from J, leaving 11 bases between them. CDR3 DNA sequence: TGTGCCAGCAGTAAGACAGGAGGGAACACTGAAGCTTTCTTT. Its translation: CASSKTGGNTEAFF.

The chain joins TRBV11-1 to TRBJ2-5; D remains unclear. Germline CDR1 SGHAT, CDR2 FQDESV (reference sequence). V lost 5 bases and J 7 bases, leaving 11 bases between the germline ends. The CDR3 extends over 12 amino acids. CDR3 nucleotide sequence: TGTGCCAGCAGCGGCCTTTCCGGGACCCAGTACTTC. This translates into CASSGLSGTQYF.

The CDR3 DNA reads as TGTGCCAGCAGCCTATGGACAGGGCAGGGCTACACCTTC. Translation: CASSLWTGQGYTF. The chain employs TRBV5-6 and TRBJ1-2, with TRBD1 identical over 8 bases. Losses at the gene ends were 4 bases for V and 8 bases for J; bases not matched to a gene: 7. CDR3 size: 13 residues. Germline loops: CDR1 SGHDT, CDR2 YYEEEE.

The V gene is TRBV5-1, the J gene TRBJ2-3, with TRBD1 matching over 7 bases. Germline V lookup: CDR1 SGHRS, CDR2 YFSETQ. V trimming: 2 bases; J trimming: 5 bases; junction bases outside the gene matches: 5. The CDR3 has 14 amino acids. Here the CDR3 reads CASSLGQEQDTQYF. The CDR3 DNA is TGCGCCAGCAGCTTAGGACAGGAACAAGATACGCAGTATTTT.

In its sample, this clonotype was seen many times. The chain combines TRBV7-2 with TRBJ2-4, with 9 bases lining up with TRBD2. Germline V lookup: CDR1 SGHTA, CDR2 FQGNSA. The CDR3 has 16 residues. J lost 4 bases, V lost 5 bases, and 9 bases had no gene match. CDR3 protein: CASSPQALAGKNIQYF. CDR3 bases: TGTGCCAGCAGCCCCCAAGCCCTAGCGGGGAAAAACATTCAGTACTTC.

This clonotype appeared a few times. The genes are TRBV7-9 and TRBJ1-4; D unclear. The CDR3 is 14 amino acids. Germline V gene lookup returns CDR1 SEHNR and CDR2 FQNEAQ (reference sequence). With 5 bases removed from V and 0 bases from J, the gap between germline ends came to 7 bases. The CDR3 sequence: CASSRYTTNEKLFF. CDR3 bases: TGTGCCAGCAGCCGTTATACAACTAATGAAAAACTGTTTTTT.

In the case of this clonotype: At one end, the junction sequence differs from germline, possibly due to a read error. The chain combines TRBV19 with TRBJ2-5; tentatively, D is TRBD1 (6 bases). CDR3 length: 13 residues. CDR1 and CDR2 from the germline V gene are LNHDA and SQIVND (reference sequence). CDR3 protein: CASSTGMQETQYF. CDR3 in DNA: TGTGCCAGCAGTACAGGGATGCAAGAGACCCAGTACTTC.

The chain carries TRBV4-2 and TRBJ2-3, with a weak D call TRBD2 (7 bases). The CDR3 spans 17 residues. CDR1 is LGHNA and CDR2 is YNFKEQ in the germline V gene. The germline V and J ends were trimmed by 1 base and 1 base, with 15 bases remaining between them. CDR3 DNA sequence: TGTGCCAGCAGCCAAGTGGGGGGGGCGAAGGGCACAGATACGCAGTATTTT. This translates into CASSQVGGAKGTDTQYF.

The chain couples TRBV20-1 to TRBJ1-4, with 8 bases aligning to TRBD1. V was clipped by 5 bases and J by 7 bases; unmatched bases: 9. CDR1 is DFQATT and CDR2 is SNEGSKA in the germline V gene (reference sequence). This CDR3 is 14 amino acids long. CDR3 sequence: CSARPGQESEKLFF. CDR3 in DNA: TGCAGTGCTCGGCCGGGACAGGAAAGTGAAAAACTGTTTTTT.

This clonotype was picked up many times. The gene calls are TRBV7-2 and TRBJ2-5, with D perhaps matching TRBD1 or TRBD2 (5 bases each). The CDR3 is made up of 14 amino acids. V lost 4 bases to trimming and J lost 4 bases, with 13 bases between them. Germline loops: CDR1 SGHTA, CDR2 FQGNSA. CDR3 protein: CASSSGLAGETQYF. The CDR3, as DNA: TGTGCCAGCAGCTCAGGGCTAGCAGGAGAGACCCAGTACTTC. Together with reference TRBV7-2 and TRBJ2-5, the CDR3 gives the full variable domain: GAGVSQSPSNKVTEKGKDVELRCDPISGHTALYWYRQSLGQGLEFLIYFQGNSAPDKSGLPSDRFSAERTGGSVSTLTIQRTQQEDSAVYLCASSSGLAGETQYFGPGTRLLVL.

The chain recombines TRBV12-3 or TRBV12-4 with TRBJ1-2; D gene uncertain. The CDR3 loop spans 14 amino acids. V was trimmed by 3 bases and J by 1 base, leaving 9 bases between them. CDR3: CASSFVGSNYGYTF. In DNA, the CDR3 is TGTGCCAGCAGTTTCGTCGGCAGTAACTATGGCTACACCTTC.

V gene TRBV27 combines with J gene TRBJ2-1; TRBD2 is a possible D gene (5 bases). V shed 7 bases and J shed 4 bases, with 20 bases lying between them. Germline V CDR1 and CDR2: MNHEY, SMNVEV (reference sequence). CDR3 length: 16 amino acids. The CDR3 reads CASTSFEAVGYNEQFF. CDR3 sequence (DNA): TGTGCCAGCACCTCCTTTGAAGCGGTGGGGTACAATGAGCAGTTCTTC.

In this sample, this clonotype turned up many times. This may stem from a read error, because a much larger clone lies one nucleotide away. CDR3 bases: TGTGCCAGCAGCTTAGTAGGTTCCCAAGAGACCCAGTACTTC. This gives the protein CASSLVGSQETQYF. The chain couples TRBV5-1 to TRBJ2-5, with no clear D. The CDR3 consists of 14 residues. The germline CDR1 and CDR2 sequences are SGHRS and YFSETQ. Looking up the rest from reference TRBV5-1 and TRBJ2-5 gives the full variable domain: KAGVTQTPRYLIKTRGQQVTLSCSPISGHRSVSWYQQTPGQGLQFLFEYFSETQRNKGNFPGRFSGRQFSNSRSEMNVSTLELGDSALYLCASSLVGSQETQYFGPGTRLLVL.

V is TRBV29-1 and J is TRBJ2-7; D could derive from TRBD1 or TRBD2 (6 bases each). V lost 5 bases, J lost 2 bases, and 16 bases lay in between. The CDR3 is made up of 14 amino acids. CDR1 is SQVTM, CDR2 ANQGSEA, per germline. CDR3: CSVTSEGGPYEQYF. In DNA form, the CDR3 reads TGCAGCGTTACTAGTGAGGGGGGCCCCTACGAGCAGTACTTC.

This clonotype was observed many times. The rearrangement uses TRBV7-4 and TRBJ1-5; D might be TRBD1 (6 bases). Germline CDR1 reads SGHVT; CDR2 reads SQSDAQ. The CDR3 consists of 15 residues. Trimming stripped 5 bases from V and 4 bases from J, with 15 bases between. The CDR3 reads CASSPPPGVNQPQHF. CDR3 DNA sequence: TGTGCCAGCAGCCCCCCGCCAGGGGTAAATCAGCCCCAGCATTTT. Combining the CDR3 with reference TRBV7-4 and TRBJ1-5 gives the whole variable domain GAGVSQSPRYKVAKRGRDVALRCDSISGHVTLYWYRQTLGQGSEVLTYSQSDAQRDKSGRPSGRFSAERPERSVSTLKIQRTEQGDSAVYLCASSPPPGVNQPQHFGDGTRLSIL.

This sequence joins TRBV10-2 and TRBJ2-3; no clear D. V lost 4 bases, J lost 2 bases, and 10 bases lay in between. Germline values: CDR1 WSHSY, CDR2 SAAADI. The CDR3 extends over 14 amino acids. CDR3 loop: CASSGTLSTDTQYF. The CDR3 DNA reads TGCGCCAGCAGTGGAACCCTCTCCACAGATACGCAGTATTTT.

This clonotype was recorded only once. The V gene is TRBV3-1, the J gene TRBJ1-1; D not certain. V lost 0 bases to trimming and J lost 3 bases, with 8 bases between them. Germline V gene data show CDR1 as LGHDT and CDR2 as YNNKEL (reference sequence). The CDR3 loop spans 14 amino acids. This CDR3 reads CASSQDLGYTEAFF. The DNA of the CDR3 is TGTGCCAGCAGCCAAGACCTGGGGTACACTGAAGCTTTCTTT.

This clonotype has more than one count but fewer than ten. This chain links TRBV7-2 with TRBJ2-1; a possible D gene is TRBD2 (6 bases). CDR1 is SGHTA and CDR2 is FQGNSA in the germline V gene. CDR3 length equals 13 residues. Trimming shortened V by 5 bases and J by 8 bases, and 13 bases separated the two germline ends. DNA for the CDR3: TGTGCCAGCAGCCCCGGAGGGCCGTATGAGCAGTTCTTC. It codes for CASSPGGPYEQFF.

The chain has TRBV28 and TRBJ2-5; TRBD2 agrees at 7 bases. CDR3 length: 17 residues. Per the germline V gene, CDR1 is MDHEN and CDR2 is SYDVKM. Trimming took 3 bases from V and 4 from J; bases not matched to a gene: 14. The CDR3: CASSFSRLARGAETQYF. The CDR3 DNA sequence: TGTGCCAGCAGTTTTTCTCGACTAGCCCGGGGTGCAGAGACCCAGTACTTC.

At least ten counts were recorded for this clonotype. This chain connects TRBV7-2 to TRBJ2-1, with D perhaps TRBD2 (5 bases). The CDR3 is 13 amino acids. CDR1 and CDR2 (germline): SGHTA, FQGNSA. Deletions cut 4 bases from V and 8 bases from J, with 12 bases between. CDR3 protein: CASSSSVGDEQFF. The CDR3 DNA follows: TGTGCCAGCAGCTCCTCAGTGGGAGATGAGCAGTTCTTC.